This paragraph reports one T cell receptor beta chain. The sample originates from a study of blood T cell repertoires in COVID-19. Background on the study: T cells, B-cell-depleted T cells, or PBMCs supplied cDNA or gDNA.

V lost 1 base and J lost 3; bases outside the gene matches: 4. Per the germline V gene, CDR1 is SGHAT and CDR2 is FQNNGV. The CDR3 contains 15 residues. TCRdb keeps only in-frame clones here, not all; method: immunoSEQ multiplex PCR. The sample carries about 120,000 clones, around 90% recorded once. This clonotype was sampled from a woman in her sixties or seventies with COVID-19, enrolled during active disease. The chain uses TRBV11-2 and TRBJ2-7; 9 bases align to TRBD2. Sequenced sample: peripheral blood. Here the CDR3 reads CASSLGGGAFYEQYF. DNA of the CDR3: TGTGCCAGCAGCTTAGGCGGGGGGGCGTTCTACGAGCAGTACTTC.